This record concerns one T cell receptor (beta chain) sequence. The CDR3 covers 16 residues. From germline, CDR1 is LGHNA and CDR2 YSLEER. V dropped 1 base and J dropped 3; count of bases not matched to a gene: 7. TCRdb reprocessed the 5' RACE reads with MiXCR, giving one entry per CDR3 protein. This sample has over 95,000 distinct CDR3 sequences, with 17% found just once. This sample was taken from a study of T cells of healthy individuals. The receptor was isolated from a human donor in good health. The chain carries TRBV4-3 and TRBJ2-7, with TRBD1 identical over 9 bases. The CDR3 protein is CASSQGQGGDYYEQYF. As DNA, the CDR3 is TGCGCCAGCAGCCAAGGACAGGGGGGGGATTACTACGAGCAGTACTTC.